This TCR beta chain was sequenced in a study of cytomegalovirus exposure and HLA in healthy donors. The primer mix had 60 Vbeta and 13 Jbeta primers. Original processing notes: About 80 million unique TCR beta chains, around 10 million of them shared, were counted by a later analysis. This table comes from immunoSEQ multiplex PCR, and its TCRdb copy is limited to in-frame clones, with some not included. V and J calls plus clone size are reproduced from that table; the DNA served to infer D and trimming. Of about 180,000 clones listed, 84% are singletons. Study-level results: Previously analyzed data showed that most TCR beta V segments were productive at a frequency of about 90% or about 30%. Reportedly, a later analysis found an Asian-associated ancestry cluster had fewer N-insertions than the approximately 600-donor mean.

This clone came up a few times. Antigen: not known. The V end lost 5 bases, the J end lost 4 bases, and 8 bases lay between the germline ends. Germline assignment: CDR1 SGHVS and CDR2 FNYEAQ. The CDR3 runs to 13 residues. The source of this sequence is a man between 25 and 39 years old in good health and CMV-seronegative. The sequenced sample consisted of PBMCs. This chain joins TRBV7-6 and TRBJ2-2; D is unresolved. CDR3 region: CASSLSGTGELFF. The CDR3 DNA sequence: TGTGCCAGCAGCCTCAGTGGCACCGGGGAGCTGTTTTTT. The full variable domain, in which reference TRBV7-6 and TRBJ2-2 provide the parts outside the CDR3, is GAGVSQSPRYKVTKRGQDVALRCDPISGHVSLYWYRQALGQGPEFLTYFNYEAQQDKSGLPNDRFSAERPEGSISTLTIQRTEQRDSAMYRCASSLSGTGELFFGEGSRLTVL.